This entry is about one T cell receptor (beta chain). The record originates from a study of blood T cell repertoires in COVID-19. For the study at large: Material from acute and convalescent COVID-19 was sourced from the United States, Italy and Spain. Sample material is recorded as cDNA or gDNA derived from T cells, B-cell-depleted T cells, or PBMCs.

V gave up 4 bases and J gave up 6 bases; unmatched junction bases: 16. This CDR3 region has 17 residues. The germline V gene has CDR1 SGDLS and CDR2 YYNGEE. Per the original methods: Amplification with reference gene primers provided the estimates of nucleated cell counts. Sequencing was performed with immunoSEQ multiplex PCR; in TCRdb, only in-frame clones are kept and a portion is missing. V, J and clone size reflect that table, while D and trimming were determined from the DNA. The sample includes 400,000 or so clones, around nine tenths seen only once; the top ten take around 1.5%. Seattle patient enrollment occurred during active infection, with longitudinal follow-up thereafter.

The clonotype was recovered from a woman aged 40 to 50 with COVID-19, enrolled during active disease. The sample taken for sequencing was peripheral blood. This chain uses TRBV9 with TRBJ2-4; 7 bases match TRBD2. The DNA of the CDR3 is TGTGCCAGCAGCCTTTTTCCTCTGCGGGAGACCGGAAACATTCAGTACTTC. This encodes CASSLFPLRETGNIQYF. Using reference TRBV9 and TRBJ2-4 for the parts outside the CDR3, the full variable domain is DSGVTQTPKHLITATGQRVTLRCSPRSGDLSVYWYQQSLDQGLQFLIQYYNGEERAKGNILERFSAQQFPDLHSELNLSSLELGDSALYFCASSLFPLRETGNIQYFGAGTRLSVL.